A single sample is the source of the 28 T cell receptor beta chains below, sequenced in a study of metastatic and nonmetastatic thyroid tumors. TCRdb re-called the PCR reads via MiXCR. The sample has 25,000 to 35,000 clones; about a sixth are singletons. No treatment had been given to any patient before thyroid surgery. The sequenced sample consisted of blood. These TCRs come from a female donor with papillary thyroid cancer or a benign thyroid nodule (not recorded which). Some clones in this sample may be carry-over from other donors' samples.

This clone has ten or more counts. The chain has TRBV7-3 and TRBJ2-2; 7 nucleotides match TRBD1. Germline V gives CDR1 SGHTA, CDR2 FQGTGA. J gave up 4 bases and V 5 bases, and 7 bases lay outside the gene matches. The CDR3 loop spans 15 amino acids. The CDR3 loop is CASSPVGTATGELFF. Here the CDR3 DNA reads TGTGCCAGCAGCCCCGTAGGGACAGCCACCGGGGAGCTGTTTTTT. The full variable domain, rest sourced from reference TRBV7-3 and TRBJ2-2, is GAGVSQTPSNKVTEKGKYVELRCDPISGHTALYWYRQSLGQGPEFLIYFQGTGAADDSGLPNDRFFAVRPEGSVSTLKIQRTERGDSAVYLCASSPVGTATGELFFGEGSRLTVL.

The chain uses TRBV5-5 and TRBJ2-7, with D maybe TRBD1 (5 bases). The length of the CDR3 is 14 residues. Trimming stripped 5 bases from V and 3 bases from J, with 15 bases between. The germline V gene has CDR1 SGHKS and CDR2 YYEKEE (reference sequence). The CDR3 region is CASSSGLSLYEQYF. DNA for the CDR3: TGTGCCAGCAGTTCAGGGCTTTCCCTCTACGAGCAGTACTTC.

This clone was counted at least ten times. The J gene is TRBJ2-3, the V gene TRBV30; 9 nucleotides line up with TRBD1. Trimming cost V 0 bases and J 3 bases; bases outside gene matches: 4. Germline loops: CDR1 GTSNPN, CDR2 SVGIG (reference sequence). The CDR3 has 15 amino acids. The CDR3 DNA reads TGTGCCTGGAGTGTACAGGGGGCGCGTACAGATACGCAGTATTTT. Protein product: CAWSVQGARTDTQYF.

Relative to its sample, this clone is medium-sized. The chain links TRBV6-1 to TRBJ2-2; tentatively, D is TRBD1 (5 bases). The CDR3 spans 14 residues. Deletions cut 5 bases from V and 4 bases from J, with 11 bases between. The germline CDR1 and CDR2 sequences are MNHNS and SASEGT. DNA of the CDR3: TGTGCCAGCAGTCGGCAGGGCGGCACCGGGGAGCTGTTTTTT. This translates into CASSRQGGTGELFF.

The chain couples TRBV7-9 to TRBJ2-5; no definite D call. CDR1 is SEHNR and CDR2 is FQNEAQ in the germline V gene (reference sequence). The V end was cut by 9 bases, the J end by 5 bases, with 13 bases between. The CDR3 has 12 amino acids. The CDR3 DNA follows: TGTGCCAGTCGTGGGGTGCCGGAGACCCAGTACTTC. This sequence encodes CASRGVPETQYF.

This clone was seen repeatedly, ten times or more. Distinct nucleotide sequences in the sample also encode this CDR3. V usage is TRBV7-7 and J usage is TRBJ2-2; 8 nucleotides line up with TRBD1. V gave up 4 bases and J gave up 8 bases; unmatched junction bases: 6. Germline V gives CDR1 SSHAT, CDR2 FNYEAQ (reference sequence). This CDR3 has 14 amino acids. The CDR3 DNA reads as TGTGCCAGCAGCTCGGACAGGGTATCGGGGGAGCTGTTTTTT. Translating it yields CASSSDRVSGELFF. The full variable domain, completed using reference TRBV7-7 and TRBJ2-2, is GAGVSQSPRYKVTKRGQDVTLRCDPISSHATLYWYQQALGQGPEFLTYFNYEAQPDKSGLPSDRFSAERPEGSISTLTIQRTEQRDSAMYRCASSSDRVSGELFFGEGSRLTVL.

The sample holds a few counts of this clone. Since a much larger clone is just one base distant, this may be a read error. The chain joins TRBV29-1 to TRBJ2-3, with D uncertain. The CDR3 spans 13 residues. V gave up 7 bases and J gave up 4 bases, with 15 bases separating them. Per germline, CDR1 SQVTM and CDR2 ANQGSEA. The CDR3 loop is CSAGRSGADTQYF. As DNA, the CDR3 is TGCAGCGCAGGCCGTTCAGGCGCAGATACGCAGTATTTT.

The chain employs TRBV5-1 and TRBJ1-1; 11 nucleotides agree with TRBD1. The ends lost 5 bases at V and 3 bases at J; junction bases unmatched: 9. The germline V gene has CDR1 SGHRS and CDR2 YFSETQ. CDR3 length: 16 amino acids. This CDR3 is CASSPGTGGAYTEAFF. DNA for the CDR3: TGCGCCAGCAGTCCCGGGACAGGGGGGGCGTACACTGAAGCTTTCTTT.

This clone was counted many times. The V and J genes are TRBV9 and TRBJ2-1; 11 nucleotides line up with TRBD2. The ends lost 3 bases at V and 4 bases at J; junction bases unmatched: 3. CDR1 SGDLS and CDR2 YYNGEE come from the germline V gene. This CDR3 region has 15 residues. For the CDR3, the DNA is TGTGCCAGCAGCGATCGACTAGCGGGATACAATGAGCAGTTCTTC. It is translated as CASSDRLAGYNEQFF.

This clone showed up just a few times. The rearrangement uses TRBV6-2 or TRBV6-3 and TRBJ2-7; TRBD1 aligns across 7 bases. J gave up 2 bases and V 2 bases, and 9 bases lay outside the gene matches. Germline CDR1 and CDR2: MNHEY and SVGEGT. The length of the CDR3 is 16 residues. CDR3: CASSYASGQATYEQYF. In DNA, the CDR3 is TGTGCCAGCAGTTACGCGAGTGGACAGGCAACCTACGAGCAGTACTTC.

Ten or more counts support this clone. This chain links TRBV18 with TRBJ2-5; no firm D call. This CDR3 is 13 amino acids long. V was clipped by 6 bases and J by 4 bases, with 12 bases between them. Germline V lookup: CDR1 KGHSH, CDR2 LQKENI. In nucleotides, the CDR3 is TGTGCCAGCTCTCTCGTGATTCGAGAGACCCAGTACTTC. Translation gives CASSLVIRETQYF.

Many counts were recorded for this clone. This chain joins TRBV20-1 and TRBJ1-1; TRBD1 aligns across 8 bases. The CDR3 spans 14 residues. The ends lost 5 bases at V and 5 bases at J; junction bases unmatched: 10. Germline V gene data show CDR1 as DFQATT and CDR2 as SNEGSKA (reference sequence). The CDR3 reads CSAPPVTGGTEAFF. DNA of the CDR3: TGCAGTGCTCCTCCTGTCACAGGGGGGACTGAAGCTTTCTTT.

This clone was recorded at least ten times. The rearrangement joins TRBV2 to TRBJ1-5; TRBD1 agrees at 11 bases. The V segment lost 6 bases and the J segment 7 bases; nucleotides outside the gene matches: 5. The CDR3 loop spans 14 amino acids. Germline values: CDR1 SNHLY, CDR2 FYNNEI. The CDR3 loop is CASRVGQGGQPQHF. DNA of the CDR3: TGTGCCAGCAGGGTGGGACAGGGGGGGCAGCCCCAGCATTTT.

The table lists this clone with many counts. The J gene is TRBJ2-4, the V gene TRBV15, with unresolved D. The CDR3 sequence is 13 residues long. The V and J ends lost 4 bases and 8 bases respectively, with 12 bases between them. The germline gives CDR1 LNHNV, CDR2 YYDKDF (reference sequence). The chain's CDR3 is CATSIITEDIQYF. CDR3 bases: TGTGCCACCAGCATTATAACAGAGGACATTCAGTACTTC.

The table lists this clone with many counts. The chain is built from TRBV7-9 and TRBJ1-6; D not resolved. CDR1 is SEHNR and CDR2 is FQNEAQ in the germline V gene (reference sequence). The ends were cut back, 2 bases at V and 1 base at J, with 12 bases in the middle. The CDR3 has 17 residues. This chain's CDR3 is CASSLIRQGSYNSPLHF. CDR3 nucleotide sequence: TGTGCCAGCAGCTTAATTCGGCAAGGATCCTATAATTCACCCCTCCACTTT.

In DNA, the CDR3 is TGTGCCACCTTGGGGGCCCCGAACACCGGGGAGCTGTTTTTT. This sequence encodes CATLGAPNTGELFF. The chain couples TRBV15 to TRBJ2-2; D possibly corresponds to TRBD1 (6 bases). This CDR3 has 14 amino acids. Per germline, CDR1 LNHNV and CDR2 YYDKDF (reference sequence). V was clipped by 8 bases and J by 0 bases, with 10 bases between them.

Many counts were recorded for this clone. V gene TRBV7-9 combines with J gene TRBJ1-2; D is uncertain. The CDR3 is 12 amino acids. V gave up 4 bases and J gave up 4 bases, with 7 bases separating them. Germline V CDR1 and CDR2: SEHNR, FQNEAQ (reference sequence). The CDR3 loop reads CASSSKTYGYTF. The CDR3 DNA follows: TGTGCCAGCAGCTCGAAGACCTATGGCTACACCTTC.

This clone was seen at least ten times. V usage is TRBV2 and J usage is TRBJ2-2; 9 nucleotides line up with TRBD1. The CDR3 spans 16 residues. CDR1 is SNHLY and CDR2 is FYNNEI in the germline V gene. The V and J ends lost 6 bases and 3 bases, in that order; junction bases with no gene match: 8. In nucleotides, the CDR3 is TGTGCCAGCAGCGATACAGGGGGCCGTTACACCGGGGAGCTGTTTTTT. Its protein is CASSDTGGRYTGELFF.

In its sample, this clone was seen many times. This rearrangement joins TRBV2 to TRBJ2-6, with D tentatively TRBD1 or TRBD2 (5 bases each). V shed 7 bases and J shed 4 bases, with 17 bases lying between them. Germline V gene lookup returns CDR1 SNHLY and CDR2 FYNNEI. The CDR3 runs to 16 residues. In DNA, the CDR3 is TGTGCCAGCAACAGGAGAGAGGGCTCCGGGGCCAACGTCCTGACTTTC. Its protein is CASNRREGSGANVLTF. The full variable domain, completed using reference TRBV2 and TRBJ2-6, is EPEVTQTPSHQVTQMGQEVILRCVPISNHLYFYWYRQILGQKVEFLVSFYNNEISEKSEIFDDQFSVERPDGSNFTLKIRSTKLEDSAMYFCASNRREGSGANVLTFGAGSRLTVL.

This clone was picked up many times. This chain joins TRBV5-4 and TRBJ2-4; tentatively, D is TRBD2 (5 bases). The CDR3 covers 18 residues. V gave up 5 bases and J gave up 2 bases, with 23 bases separating them. Looked up from germline, CDR1 is SGHNT and CDR2 is YYREEE (reference sequence). CDR3 DNA sequence: TGTGCCAGCAGGACACTGATCGGACTGCCGAGACCCAAAAACATTCAGTACTTC. It codes for CASRTLIGLPRPKNIQYF.

The chain has TRBV11-2 and TRBJ2-7, with 11 positions matching TRBD2. CDR3 length: 15 residues. The germline CDR1 and CDR2 sequences are SGHAT and FQNNGV. The V gene end was trimmed by 3 bases and the J gene end by 6 bases; junction bases not matched to a gene: 7. The CDR3, as DNA: TGTGCCAGCAGCTTTACTAGCGGGGGTCCTTTCGAGCAGTACTTC. It encodes CASSFTSGGPFEQYF.

In the case of this clone: One base away lies a much larger clone, so this may be a sequencing read error. The chain couples TRBV5-6 to TRBJ2-1, with 10 bases aligning to TRBD2. CDR1 is SGHDT and CDR2 is YYEEEE in the germline V gene. This CDR3 contains 16 residues. The CDR3: CAISLSSGRAYNEQFF. Written as DNA, the CDR3 is TGTGCCATCAGCTTGTCTAGCGGGAGAGCTTACAATGAGCAGTTCTTC. Using reference TRBV5-6 and TRBJ2-1 for the parts outside the CDR3, the full variable domain is DAGVTQSPTHLIKTRGQQVTLRCSPKSGHDTVSWYQQALGQGPQFIFQYYEEEERQRGNFPDRFSGHQFPNYSSELNVNALLLGDSALYLCAISLSSGRAYNEQFFGPGTRLTVL.

This clone appeared many times. The rearrangement joins TRBV5-1 to TRBJ2-3; TRBD1 is a possible D gene (6 bases). Germline V lookup: CDR1 SGHRS, CDR2 YFSETQ. Trimming took 0 bases from V and 5 from J, leaving 10 bases between them. The CDR3 is 14 residues long. CDR3 coding DNA: TGCGCCAGCAGCTTGGGTGGGGGCCTAGATACGCAGTATTTT. Protein: CASSLGGGLDTQYF.

This clone has at least ten counts. V gene TRBV10-3 combines with J gene TRBJ2-5, with 7 bases that match TRBD1. V trimming: 5 bases; J trimming: 0 bases; junction bases outside the gene matches: 3. This CDR3 contains 14 residues. Looked up from germline, CDR1 is ENHRY and CDR2 is SYGVKD. CDR3 DNA: TGTGCCATCAGTCGGGACAGATACCAAGAGACCCAGTACTTC. It is translated as CAISRDRYQETQYF.

This clone was seen ten or more times. V gene TRBV10-3 combines with J gene TRBJ1-1, with 10 bases identical to TRBD1. J gave up 3 bases and V 10 bases, and 2 bases lay outside the gene matches. There are 12 residues in the CDR3. In germline, CDR1 is ENHRY, CDR2 SYGVKD. Here the CDR3 DNA reads TGTGCCACGGACAGGGGGGACACTGAAGCTTTCTTT. It specifies CATDRGDTEAFF.

This clone showed up just a few times. The gene calls are TRBV28 and TRBJ1-1; D call uncertain. The CDR3 runs to 15 residues. From germline, CDR1 is MDHEN and CDR2 SYDVKM. Trimming stripped 6 bases from V and 0 bases from J, with 14 bases between. The chain's CDR3 is CASSPPWRLNTEAFF. DNA for the CDR3: TGTGCCAGCAGCCCCCCGTGGAGGTTGAACACTGAAGCTTTCTTT.

This clone was seen many times. The V call is TRBV6-1, the J call TRBJ1-1; no firm D call. The CDR3 loop spans 13 amino acids. Between the trimmed V and J ends, which lost 1 base and 1 base, there was a span of 4 bases. Germline V gene lookup returns CDR1 MNHNS and CDR2 SASEGT. As DNA, the CDR3 is TGTGCCAGCAGTGAAGAGAGGAACACTGAAGCTTTCTTT. This sequence encodes CASSEERNTEAFF.

This clone was counted ten times or more. The CDR3: CASSSRVGGEELGELFF. For the CDR3, the DNA is TGTGCCAGCAGCTCTAGGGTAGGGGGCGAAGAACTCGGGGAGCTGTTTTTT. V and J are TRBV5-4 and TRBJ2-2, with 7 positions matching TRBD1. Germline CDR1 is SGHNT and CDR2 is YYREEE (reference sequence). The CDR3 runs 17 residues. V shed 3 bases and J 7 bases; nucleotides not matched to a gene: 15.